By share of the sample, the clone carrying this T cell receptor (beta chain) is medium-sized. The antigen remains unidentified. A mixed TRB-A/B primer pool amplified rearranged TRB by multiplex touch-down PCR. A single record per CDR3 protein comes from TCRdb applying MiXCR to the multiplex PCR reads. The data contain about 1,300 distinct CDR3 sequences, approximately 22% of them singletons. The template was genomic DNA from peripheral blood, not RNA. This entry belongs to a study of T cell repertoires in aging, cancer and after chemotherapy. With 6 bases removed from V and 5 bases from J, the gap between germline ends came to 10 bases. The V gene's germline CDR1 is MNHEY and CDR2 SVGAGI. The CDR3 sequence is 12 residues long. Study-level points and caveats: Compared with age-matched healthy donors, untreated hematological or solid cancer patients showed higher blood TCR clonality. The repertoire data cannot show anything about immunological memory following chemotherapy.

This receptor was taken from a human donor in good health. Sequencing was done on a sample of blood. The chain joins TRBV6-5 to TRBJ1-1, with unresolved D. The CDR3 region has the DNA TGTGCCAGCAGCTGGTTGGGGACTGAAGCTTTCTTT. It translates to CASSWLGTEAFF.